This TCR beta chain was observed in a study of OX40 agonist ivuxolimab in advanced cancers. Study-wide findings and caveats: At 0.1 to 3.0 mg/kg and by week 6, CD4+ and CD8+ T cells in the blood had expanded clonally. Clonal expansion was among the lowest in partial responders at 0.1-3.0 mg/kg, especially CD8+.

Profiling relied on immunoSEQ multiplex PCR, and the TCRdb table lists in-frame clones only, not all of them. The data contain about 80,000 clones, 90% to 95% of them singletons. To note about this clone: Its matching antigen is unknown.

This CDR3 is built from 14 residues. Between the trimmed V and J ends, which lost 1 base and 0 bases, there was a span of 4 bases. Germline CDR1 reads LNHNV; CDR2 reads YYDKDF (reference sequence). The chain recombines TRBV15 with TRBJ2-1; D remains unclear. The TCR sequence derives from an adult with an advanced solid tumor such as melanoma, head and neck, liver or kidney cancer. This material consisted of CD4+ or CD8+ T cells sorted from blood, taken in a trial of the OX40 agonist ivuxolimab. The CDR3: CATSRADSYNEQFF. The CDR3 region has the DNA TGTGCCACCAGCAGAGCTGACTCCTACAATGAGCAGTTCTTC.